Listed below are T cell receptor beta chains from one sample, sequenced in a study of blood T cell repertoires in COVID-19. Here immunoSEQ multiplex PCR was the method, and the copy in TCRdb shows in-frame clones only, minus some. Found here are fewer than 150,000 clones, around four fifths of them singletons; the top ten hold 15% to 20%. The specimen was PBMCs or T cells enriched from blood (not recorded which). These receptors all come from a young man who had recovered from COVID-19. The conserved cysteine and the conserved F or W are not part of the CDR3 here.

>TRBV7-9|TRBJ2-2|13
ASSSDRQNTGELF
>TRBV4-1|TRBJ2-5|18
ASSLPLGLAGGGYQETQY
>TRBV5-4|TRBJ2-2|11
ASSLDGIGELF
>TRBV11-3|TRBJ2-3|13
ASSPRGTDTDTQY
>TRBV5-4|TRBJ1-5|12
ASSRDRDNQPQH
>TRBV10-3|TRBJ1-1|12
AIRKHQGNTEAF
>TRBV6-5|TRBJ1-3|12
ASSQTEAGNTIY
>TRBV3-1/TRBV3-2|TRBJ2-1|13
ASSHTGSPLNEQF
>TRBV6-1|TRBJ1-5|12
ASSEGEGNQPQH
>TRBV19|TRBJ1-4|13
ASSTSTGRREKLF
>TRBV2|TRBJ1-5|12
ASSESRAGQPQH
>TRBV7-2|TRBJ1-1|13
ASSLLAESDTEAF
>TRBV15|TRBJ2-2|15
ATSRPYGGANTGELF
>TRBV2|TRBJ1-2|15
ASSSGTGGLRLYGYT